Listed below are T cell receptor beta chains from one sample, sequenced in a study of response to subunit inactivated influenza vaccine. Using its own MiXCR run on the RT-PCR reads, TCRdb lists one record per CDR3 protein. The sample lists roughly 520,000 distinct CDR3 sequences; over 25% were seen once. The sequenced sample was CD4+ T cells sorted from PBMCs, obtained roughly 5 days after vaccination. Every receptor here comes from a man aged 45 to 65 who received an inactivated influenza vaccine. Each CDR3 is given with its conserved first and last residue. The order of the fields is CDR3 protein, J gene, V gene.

CASSLSARGTGGGGGYTF	TRBJ1-2	TRBV27
CASSEFQQETQYF	TRBJ2-5	TRBV25-1
CASSPLGQGTGEQYF	TRBJ2-7	TRBV27
CASSRTNRVEAFF	TRBJ1-1	TRBV18
CASSLLLEQYF	TRBJ2-7	TRBV7-2
CSARGRLVGNVLTF	TRBJ2-6	TRBV20-1
CASSYSTSSQETQYF	TRBJ2-5	TRBV6-2/TRBV6-3
CASSPSGQGVEEQYF	TRBJ2-7	TRBV7-9
CASSQGFGGQLSGNTIYF	TRBJ1-3	TRBV4-2
CASSHSGQGPYEQYF	TRBJ2-7	TRBV18
CASSQRFEQYF	TRBJ2-7	TRBV7-2
CATTSGTGPGNEQFF	TRBJ2-1	TRBV10-3
CASSQTQSQPQHF	TRBJ1-5	TRBV18
CASRSTDRGNEKLFF	TRBJ1-4	TRBV5-1
CSARGGGNEKLFF	TRBJ1-4	TRBV20-1
CASSLSPLAGGYNEQFF	TRBJ2-1	TRBV5-1
CAIDSGLDYEQYF	TRBJ2-7	TRBV10-3